This T cell receptor beta chain comes out of a study of neurological immune-mediated disorders. General study points: It was the repertoires of 18 of 34 multiple sclerosis patients that phylogenetic grouping placed in one related-CDR3 cluster, which is a possible signature.

The cDNA was produced through 5'RACE with 10-nucleotide random UMIs. TCRdb used MiXCR to reprocess the 5' RACE reads, holding one entry per CDR3 protein. The sample shows roughly 88,000 distinct CDR3 sequences, roughly 3.3% of them seen only once. Libraries used 2 million unsorted PBMCs kept frozen in RNAlater. The length of the CDR3 is 11 residues. The V gene lost 2 bases and the J gene lost 8 bases, with 6 bases spanning the gap. Per the germline V gene, CDR1 is MNHEY and CDR2 is SVGEGT. Ten or more counts support this clonotype. What it binds is not known. Sequencing was carried out using PBMCs. This rearrangement joins TRBV6-2 or TRBV6-3 to TRBJ1-2, with D unclear. The sequence came from a woman aged 45 to 65 with multiple sclerosis. CDR3 DNA: TGTGCCAGCAGTTACGGAGGCGGCTACACCTTC. This encodes CASSYGGGYTF.